The table lists the clone carrying this T cell receptor beta chain with many counts. The antigen remains unidentified. The sample comes from a study of CD8 T cells in ankylosing spondylitis. Study-level results: Disease-linked clones reportedly showed significant enrichment in matched ankylosing spondylitis synovial fluid.

Via MiXCR, TCRdb re-called the 5' RACE reads, giving one row per CDR3 protein. The sample lists 250,000 or so distinct CDR3 sequences; 20% to 30% were seen once. The CDR3 consists of 15 residues. V lost 6 bases and J lost 1, with 10 bases in between. Sequenced: blood, either unsorted or a sorted T cell fraction (not recorded which). V usage is TRBV12-3 or TRBV12-4 and J usage is TRBJ2-6, with D possibly matching TRBD1 (5 bases). The TCR originated in a male donor with ankylosing spondylitis or in good health (not recorded which). CDR3 region: CASSSAGSGANVLTF. As DNA, the CDR3 is TGTGCCAGCAGCTCGGCAGGGTCTGGGGCCAACGTCCTGACTTTC.